The sequence of this T cell receptor (beta chain) was determined in a study of response to subunit inactivated influenza vaccine. Each CDR3 protein gets one entry after TCRdb re-called the RT-PCR reads with MiXCR. The sample includes about 480,000 distinct CDR3 sequences, 10% to 15% seen only once; the top ten take 13%. Looked up from germline, CDR1 is MRHNA and CDR2 is SNTAGT. Trimming removed 0 bases from V and 1 base from J, with 7 bases in between. The CDR3 has 16 amino acids. The chain uses TRBV6-4 and TRBJ2-6; D unclear. This material consisted of PBMCs from blood, taken more than 35 days after vaccination. The clonotype originates from a man aged 45-65 years who received an inactivated influenza vaccine. The CDR3 DNA reads TGTGCCAGCAGTGACTCTTTCGGTTCTGGGGCCAACGTCCTGACTTTC. Its translation is CASSDSFGSGANVLTF.